This entry lists 13 T cell receptor beta chains sequenced from one sample in a study of T cells in Graves' hyperthyroidism and ophthalmopathy. Authors of the study amplified TCR beta CDR3 regions from RNA transcripts. The primer set for the first-round RT-PCR of the TCR CDR3 was HTBI. One entry per CDR3 protein results from TCRdb running MiXCR on the multiplex PCR reads. The table records roughly 800,000 distinct CDR3 sequences, 38% of them present only once. Specimen: blood. Every receptor here comes from a man between 18 and 29 years old with Graves' hyperthyroidism.

V gene TRBV3-1 combines with J gene TRBJ1-2; the D is unclear. Trimming removed 4 bases at V and 1 base at J, with 10 bases between. CDR1 is LGHDT and CDR2 is YNNKEL in the germline V gene (reference sequence). This CDR3 region has 14 residues. This chain's CDR3 is CASSPGPLNYGYTF. The CDR3 DNA reads TGTGCCAGCAGCCCCGGACCGCTTAACTATGGCTACACCTTC. The variable domain in full, completed from reference TRBV3-1 and TRBJ1-2, reads DTAVSQTPKYLVTQMGNDKSIKCEQNLGHDTMYWYKQDSKKFLKIMFSYNNKELIINETVPNRFSPKSPDKAHLNLHINSLELGDSAVYFCASSPGPLNYGYTFGSGTRLTVV.

This clonotype was found once. The chain has TRBV7-2 and TRBJ1-2; D is ambiguous. The germline V gene encodes CDR1 SGHTA and CDR2 FQGNSA. The CDR3 consists of 15 residues. The V and J ends lost 1 base and 0 bases respectively, with 9 bases between them. CDR3 in amino acids: CASSLVGSTNYGYTF. The CDR3 nucleotides are TGTGCCAGCAGCTTAGTTGGCAGTACTAACTATGGCTACACCTTC.

This clonotype was detected a few times. This chain joins TRBV20-1 and TRBJ2-5, with 7 bases identical to TRBD2. V lost 2 bases, J lost 1 base, and 10 bases stayed unmatched. The CDR3 is 16 amino acids. The germline V gene has CDR1 DFQATT and CDR2 SNEGSKA (reference sequence). CDR3 in amino acids: CSARPRSGAFQETQYF. The CDR3 DNA follows: TGCAGTGCTAGACCCCGCAGCGGGGCCTTCCAAGAGACCCAGTACTTC.

This clonotype occurred a few times. This chain uses TRBV2 with TRBJ1-5, with 10 nucleotides matching TRBD1. CDR1 SNHLY and CDR2 FYNNEI come from the germline V gene. The trim removed 6 bases at V and 7 bases at J, leaving 18 bases unmatched. The CDR3 runs 18 residues. The CDR3 is CASSFGVAGQGRAQPQHF. In nucleotides, the CDR3 is TGTGCCAGCAGCTTTGGTGTTGCGGGACAGGGGAGGGCCCAGCCCCAGCATTTT.

DNA for the CDR3: TGTGCCAGCAGCCCCAGAAGACAGGTGTACACTGAAGCTTTCTTT. It encodes CASSPRRQVYTEAFF. The rearrangement links TRBV7-6 to TRBJ1-1, with D maybe TRBD1 (6 bases). The length of the CDR3 is 15 residues. Trimming took 5 bases from V and 3 from J, leaving 16 bases between them. CDR1 and CDR2 (germline): SGHVS, FNYEAQ.

This clonotype was counted only a few times. The chain links TRBV12-3 or TRBV12-4 to TRBJ2-2; weak D call: TRBD2 (5 bases). This CDR3 is 15 amino acids long. Trimming cost V 3 bases and J 7 bases, with 15 bases left between them. In DNA, the CDR3 is TGTGCCAGCAGTTTGAGGACTCCATCCCACGGGGAGCTGTTTTTT. Translated, it gives CASSLRTPSHGELFF.

V and J are TRBV2 and TRBJ2-7, with 12 bases aligning to TRBD2. From germline, CDR1 is SNHLY and CDR2 FYNNEI. The V and J ends lost 6 bases and 1 base, in that order; junction bases with no gene match: 10. The CDR3 sequence is 17 residues long. CDR3 loop: CASRFLLAGGTSYEQYF. The CDR3 DNA reads as TGTGCCAGCAGATTTCTCCTAGCGGGAGGGACTTCCTACGAGCAGTACTTC.

Of note for this clonotype: Its ends do not fully match the called genes, so a read error is possible. The chain has TRBV7-9 and TRBJ1-4, with no clear D. Germline V CDR1 and CDR2: SEHNR, FQNEAQ (reference sequence). This CDR3 region has 15 residues. CDR3 in DNA: TGTGCCAGCAGCCTATACAACAGTCCTAATGGAAAACTGTTTTTT. Its translation is CASSLYNSPNGKLFF. Variable domain in full (rest from reference TRBV7-9 and TRBJ1-4): DTGVSQNPRHKITKRGQNVTFRCDPISEHNRLYWYRQTLGQGPEFLTYFQNEAQLEKSRLLSDRFSAERPKGSFSTLEIQRTEQGDSAMYLCASSLYNSPNGKLFFGSGTQLSVL.

The V and J genes are TRBV6-1 and TRBJ1-2; TRBD1 aligns across 7 bases. The CDR3 has 14 residues. The V and J ends lost 6 bases and 3 bases, in that order; junction bases with no gene match: 7. The germline gives CDR1 MNHNS, CDR2 SASEGT. The CDR3 region has the DNA TGTGCCAGCAGCGACAGGGTAGACGACTATGGCTACACCTTC. Protein sequence: CASSDRVDDYGYTF.

The V call is TRBV5-1, the J call TRBJ2-7; 7 bases match TRBD1. Germline values: CDR1 SGHRS, CDR2 YFSETQ. After removal of 7 bases from V and 2 bases from J, the junction contained 12 bases not matched to a gene. This CDR3 region has 15 residues. CDR3 bases: TGCGCCAGCGCCCCCAGGGGTCAGGGGGCCTACGAGCAGTACTTC. Residues: CASAPRGQGAYEQYF.

The chain recombines TRBV7-9 with TRBJ2-2, with TRBD1 identical over 11 bases. The germline V gene has CDR1 SEHNR and CDR2 FQNEAQ (reference sequence). V trimming: 5 bases; J trimming: 4 bases; junction bases outside the gene matches: 9. This CDR3 spans 17 amino acids. The CDR3 DNA is TGTGCCAGCAGCCGGGACAGGGGGAACACGAGCACCGGGGAGCTGTTTTTT. Translating it yields CASSRDRGNTSTGELFF.

CDR3 in amino acids: CASSLASGLAGGSSYEQYF. CDR3 sequence (DNA): TGTGCCAGCAGCTTAGCTTCCGGACTAGCGGGAGGGAGCTCCTACGAGCAGTACTTC. The gene calls are TRBV7-2 and TRBJ2-7, with TRBD2 matching over 15 bases. Germline V lookup: CDR1 SGHTA, CDR2 FQGNSA. The CDR3 runs 19 residues. V shed 0 bases, J shed 0 bases, and the junction held 6 bases outside the gene matches.

The V gene is TRBV19, the J gene TRBJ1-1; TRBD1 might be the D (5 bases). V dropped 1 base and J dropped 4 bases, with 10 bases sitting between them. CDR1 LNHDA and CDR2 SQIVND come from the germline V gene (reference sequence). This CDR3 contains 14 residues. DNA of the CDR3: TGTGCCAGTAGTATAGGGGGGGGAGGCACTGAAGCTTTCTTT. It translates to CASSIGGGGTEAFF.